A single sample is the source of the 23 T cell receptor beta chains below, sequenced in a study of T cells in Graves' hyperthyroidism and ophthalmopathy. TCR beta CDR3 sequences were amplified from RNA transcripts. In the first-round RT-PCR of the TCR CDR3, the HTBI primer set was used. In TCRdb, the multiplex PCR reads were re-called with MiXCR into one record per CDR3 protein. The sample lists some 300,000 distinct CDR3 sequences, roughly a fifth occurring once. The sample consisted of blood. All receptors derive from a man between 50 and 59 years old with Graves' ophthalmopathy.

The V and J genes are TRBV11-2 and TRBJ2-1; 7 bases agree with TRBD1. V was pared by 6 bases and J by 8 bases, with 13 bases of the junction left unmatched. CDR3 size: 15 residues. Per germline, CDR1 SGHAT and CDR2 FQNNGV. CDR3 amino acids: CASRPPTGRGYEQFF. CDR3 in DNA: TGTGCCAGCAGGCCTCCGACAGGGCGTGGGTATGAGCAGTTCTTC.

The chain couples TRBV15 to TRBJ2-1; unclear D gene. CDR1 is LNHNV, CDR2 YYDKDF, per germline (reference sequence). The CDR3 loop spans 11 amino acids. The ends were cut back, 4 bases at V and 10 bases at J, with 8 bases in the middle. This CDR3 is CATSIEREQFF. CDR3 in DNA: TGTGCCACCAGCATCGAGAGGGAGCAGTTCTTC. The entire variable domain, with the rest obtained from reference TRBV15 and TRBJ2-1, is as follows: DAMVIQNPRYQVTQFGKPVTLSCSQTLNHNVMYWYQQKSSQAPKLLFHYYDKDFNNEADTPDNFQSRRPNTSFCFLDIRSPGLGDTAMYLCATSIEREQFFGPGTRLTVL.

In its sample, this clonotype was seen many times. As DNA, the CDR3 is TGTGCCAGCAGCTTAACTACGAAGACTGAAGCTTTCTTT. It is translated as CASSLTTKTEAFF. V usage is TRBV11-3 and J usage is TRBJ1-1; D unresolved. CDR1 SGHNT and CDR2 YENEEA come from the germline V gene. This CDR3 contains 13 residues. V gave up 2 bases and J gave up 5 bases, with 9 bases separating them.

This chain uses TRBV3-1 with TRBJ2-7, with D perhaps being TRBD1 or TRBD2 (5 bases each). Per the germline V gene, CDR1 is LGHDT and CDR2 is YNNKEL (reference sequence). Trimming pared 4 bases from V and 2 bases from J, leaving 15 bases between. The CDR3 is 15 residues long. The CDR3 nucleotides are TGTGCCAGCAGCCCCCTCGGGACCCGCGCCTACGAGCAGTACTTC. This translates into CASSPLGTRAYEQYF.

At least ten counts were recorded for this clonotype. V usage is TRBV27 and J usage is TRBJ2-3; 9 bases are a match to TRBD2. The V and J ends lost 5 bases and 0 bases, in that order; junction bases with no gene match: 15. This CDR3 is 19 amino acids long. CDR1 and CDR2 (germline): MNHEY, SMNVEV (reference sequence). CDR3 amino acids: CASSPPPRRAGGSTDTQYF. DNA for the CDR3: TGTGCCAGCAGTCCGCCCCCCCGTCGAGCGGGGGGAAGCACAGATACGCAGTATTTT.

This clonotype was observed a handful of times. In DNA form, the CDR3 reads TGTGCCAGCAGGGTCCTAGGGACAGTAAGGGAGGAGCAGTTCTTC. It is translated as CASRVLGTVREEQFF. The chain employs TRBV2 and TRBJ2-1; 7 bases are shared with TRBD1. The CDR3 has 15 amino acids. The trim removed 6 bases at V and 10 bases at J, leaving 15 bases unmatched. Per germline, CDR1 SNHLY and CDR2 FYNNEI.

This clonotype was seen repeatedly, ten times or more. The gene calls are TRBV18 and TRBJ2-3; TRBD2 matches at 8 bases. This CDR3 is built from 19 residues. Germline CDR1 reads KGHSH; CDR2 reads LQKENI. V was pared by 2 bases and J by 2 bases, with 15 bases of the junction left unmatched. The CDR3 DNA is TGTGCCAGCTCACCAAGGCTAGTCACGGGAGGGCCTGTCACAGATACGCAGTATTTT. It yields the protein CASSPRLVTGGPVTDTQYF.

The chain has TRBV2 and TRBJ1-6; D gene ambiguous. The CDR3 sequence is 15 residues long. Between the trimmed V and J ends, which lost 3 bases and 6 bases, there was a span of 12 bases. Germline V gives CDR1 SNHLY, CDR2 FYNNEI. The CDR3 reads CASSELEERNSPLHF. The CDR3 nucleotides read TGTGCCAGCAGTGAGCTTGAGGAACGTAATTCACCCCTCCACTTT.

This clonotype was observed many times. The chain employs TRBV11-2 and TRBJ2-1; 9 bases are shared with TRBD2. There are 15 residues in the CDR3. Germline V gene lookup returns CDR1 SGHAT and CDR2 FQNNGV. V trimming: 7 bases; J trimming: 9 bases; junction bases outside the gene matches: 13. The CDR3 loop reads CASKKTGTSSGEQFF. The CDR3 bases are TGTGCCAGCAAAAAAACCGGGACTAGCTCGGGTGAGCAGTTCTTC.

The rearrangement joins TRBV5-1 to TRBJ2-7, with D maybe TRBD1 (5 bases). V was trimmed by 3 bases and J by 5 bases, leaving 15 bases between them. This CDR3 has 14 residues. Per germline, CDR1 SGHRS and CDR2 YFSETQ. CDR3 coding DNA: TGCGCCAGCAGCTCCGGACACCAAGGAGACGAGCAGTACTTC. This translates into CASSSGHQGDEQYF.

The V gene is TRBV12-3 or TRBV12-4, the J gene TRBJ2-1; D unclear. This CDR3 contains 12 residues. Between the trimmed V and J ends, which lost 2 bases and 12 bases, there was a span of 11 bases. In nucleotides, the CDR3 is TGTGCCAGCAGTTTATCGGTCTCCGGGCAGTTCTTC. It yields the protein CASSLSVSGQFF.

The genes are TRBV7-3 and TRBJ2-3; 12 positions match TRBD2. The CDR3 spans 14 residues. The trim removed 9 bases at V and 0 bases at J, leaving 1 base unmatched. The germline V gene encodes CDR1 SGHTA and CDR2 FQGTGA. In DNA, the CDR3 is TGTGCCAGTGGGACTAGCGGGAGCACAGATACGCAGTATTTT. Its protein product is CASGTSGSTDTQYF.

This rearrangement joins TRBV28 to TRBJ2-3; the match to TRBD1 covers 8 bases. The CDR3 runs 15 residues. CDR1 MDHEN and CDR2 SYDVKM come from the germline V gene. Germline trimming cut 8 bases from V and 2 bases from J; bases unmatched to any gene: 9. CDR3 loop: CASAGQGGYTDTQYF. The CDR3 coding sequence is TGTGCCAGCGCTGGACAGGGCGGTTACACAGATACGCAGTATTTT.

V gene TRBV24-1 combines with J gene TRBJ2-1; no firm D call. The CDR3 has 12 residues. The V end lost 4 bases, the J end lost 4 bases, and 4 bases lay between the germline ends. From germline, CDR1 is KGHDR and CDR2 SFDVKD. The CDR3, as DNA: TGTGCCACCAGTGAAGGGTACAATGAGCAGTTCTTC. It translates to CATSEGYNEQFF.

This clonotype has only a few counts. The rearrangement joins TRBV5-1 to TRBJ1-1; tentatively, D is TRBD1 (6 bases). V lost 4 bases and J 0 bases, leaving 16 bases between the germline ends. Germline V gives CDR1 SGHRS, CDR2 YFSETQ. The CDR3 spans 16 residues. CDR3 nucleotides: TGCGCCAGCAGCATCCCCGGGACACACATGAACACTGAAGCTTTCTTT. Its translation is CASSIPGTHMNTEAFF.

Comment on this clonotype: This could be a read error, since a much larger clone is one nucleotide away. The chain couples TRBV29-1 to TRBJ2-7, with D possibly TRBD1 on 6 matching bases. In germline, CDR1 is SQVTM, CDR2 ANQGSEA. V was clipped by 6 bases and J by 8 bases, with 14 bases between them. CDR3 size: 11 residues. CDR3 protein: CSVTGISKQYF. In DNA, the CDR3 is TGCAGCGTCACAGGGATCAGCAAGCAGTACTTC.

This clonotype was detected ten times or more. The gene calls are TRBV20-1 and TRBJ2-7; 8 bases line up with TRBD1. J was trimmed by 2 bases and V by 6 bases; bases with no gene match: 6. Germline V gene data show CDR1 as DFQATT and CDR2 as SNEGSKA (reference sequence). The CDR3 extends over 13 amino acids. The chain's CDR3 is CSALDRGTYEQYF. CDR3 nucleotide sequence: TGCAGTGCCCTAGACAGGGGAACCTACGAGCAGTACTTC.

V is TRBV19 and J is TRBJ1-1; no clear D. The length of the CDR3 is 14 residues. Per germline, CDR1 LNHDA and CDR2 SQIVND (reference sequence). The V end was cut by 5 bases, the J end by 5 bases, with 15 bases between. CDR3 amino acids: CASSVGLLETEAFF. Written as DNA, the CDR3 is TGTGCCAGTAGTGTAGGCCTACTGGAGACTGAAGCTTTCTTT.

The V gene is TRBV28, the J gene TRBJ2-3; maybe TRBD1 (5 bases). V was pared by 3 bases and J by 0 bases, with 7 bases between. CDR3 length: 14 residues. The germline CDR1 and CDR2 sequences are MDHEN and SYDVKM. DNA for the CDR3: TGTGCCAGCAGTTTCAGGGCTAGCACAGATACGCAGTATTTT. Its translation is CASSFRASTDTQYF.

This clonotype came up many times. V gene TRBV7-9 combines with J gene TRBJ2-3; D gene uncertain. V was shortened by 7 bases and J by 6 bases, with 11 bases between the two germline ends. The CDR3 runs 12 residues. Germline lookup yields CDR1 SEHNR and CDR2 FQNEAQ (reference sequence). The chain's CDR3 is CASTPFEDTQYF. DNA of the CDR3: TGTGCCAGCACGCCTTTTGAGGATACGCAGTATTTT.

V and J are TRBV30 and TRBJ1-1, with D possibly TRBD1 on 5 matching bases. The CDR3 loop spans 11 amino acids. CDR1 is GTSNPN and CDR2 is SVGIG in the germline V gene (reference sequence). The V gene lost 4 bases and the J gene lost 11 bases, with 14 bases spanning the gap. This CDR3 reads CAWTPREAAFF. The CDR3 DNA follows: TGTGCCTGGACCCCCAGGGAGGCGGCTTTCTTT.

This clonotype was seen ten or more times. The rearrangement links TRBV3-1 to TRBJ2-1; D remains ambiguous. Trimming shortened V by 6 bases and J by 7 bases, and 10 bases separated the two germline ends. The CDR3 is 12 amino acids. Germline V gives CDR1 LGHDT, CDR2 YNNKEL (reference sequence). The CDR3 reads CASSTTWNEQFF. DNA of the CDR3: TGTGCCAGCAGTACAACTTGGAATGAGCAGTTCTTC.

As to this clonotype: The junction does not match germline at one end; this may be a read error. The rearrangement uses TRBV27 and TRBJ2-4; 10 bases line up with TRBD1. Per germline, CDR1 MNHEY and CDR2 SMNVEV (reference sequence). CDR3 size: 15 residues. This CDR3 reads CASSSVTGGINIRYF. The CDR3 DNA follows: TGTGCCAGCAGTTCCGTGACAGGGGGCATAAACATTCGGTACTTC.